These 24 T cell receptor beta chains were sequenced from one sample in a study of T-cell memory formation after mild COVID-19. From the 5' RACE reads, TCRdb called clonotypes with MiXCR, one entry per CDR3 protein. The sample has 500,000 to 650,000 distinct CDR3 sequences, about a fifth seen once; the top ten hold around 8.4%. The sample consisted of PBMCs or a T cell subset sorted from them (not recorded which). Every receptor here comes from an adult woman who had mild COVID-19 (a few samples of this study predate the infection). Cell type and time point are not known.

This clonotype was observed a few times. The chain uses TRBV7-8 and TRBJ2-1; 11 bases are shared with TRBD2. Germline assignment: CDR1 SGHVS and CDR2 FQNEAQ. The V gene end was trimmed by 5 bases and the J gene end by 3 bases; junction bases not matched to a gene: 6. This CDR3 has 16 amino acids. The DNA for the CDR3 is TGTGCCAGCAGCCCTCCGGGACTAGCGGACTACAATGAGCAGTTCTTC. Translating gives CASSPPGLADYNEQFF.

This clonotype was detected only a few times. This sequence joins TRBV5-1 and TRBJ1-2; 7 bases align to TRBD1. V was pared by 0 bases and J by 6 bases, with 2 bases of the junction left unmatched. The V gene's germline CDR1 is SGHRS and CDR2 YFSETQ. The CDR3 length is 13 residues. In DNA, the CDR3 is TGCGCCAGCAGCTTGGCGGGACAGCATGGCTACACCTTC. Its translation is CASSLAGQHGYTF.

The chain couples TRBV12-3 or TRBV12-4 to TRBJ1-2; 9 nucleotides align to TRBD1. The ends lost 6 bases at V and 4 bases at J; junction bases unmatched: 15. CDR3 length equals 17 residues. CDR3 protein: CASRPGQGTIGGYGYTF. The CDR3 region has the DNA TGTGCCAGCAGACCGGGACAGGGAACAATCGGGGGCTATGGCTACACCTTC.

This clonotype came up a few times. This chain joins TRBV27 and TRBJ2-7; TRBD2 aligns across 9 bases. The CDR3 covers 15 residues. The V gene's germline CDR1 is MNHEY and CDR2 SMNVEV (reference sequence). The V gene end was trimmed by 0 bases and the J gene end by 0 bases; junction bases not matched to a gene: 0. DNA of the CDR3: TGTGCCAGCAGTTTATCTAGCGGGAGCTCCTACGAGCAGTACTTC. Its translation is CASSLSSGSSYEQYF.

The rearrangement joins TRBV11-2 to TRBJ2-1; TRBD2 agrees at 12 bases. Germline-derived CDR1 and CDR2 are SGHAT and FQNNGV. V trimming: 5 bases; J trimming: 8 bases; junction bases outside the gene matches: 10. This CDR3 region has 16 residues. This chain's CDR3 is CASSASLAGGQYEQFF. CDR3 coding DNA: TGTGCCAGCAGCGCCAGCCTAGCGGGAGGGCAGTATGAGCAGTTCTTC. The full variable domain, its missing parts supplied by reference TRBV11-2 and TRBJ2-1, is EAGVAQSPRYKIIEKRQSVAFWCNPISGHATLYWYQQILGQGPKLLIQFQNNGVVDDSQLPKDRFSAERLKGVDSTLKIQPAKLEDSAVYLCASSASLAGGQYEQFFGPGTRLTVL.

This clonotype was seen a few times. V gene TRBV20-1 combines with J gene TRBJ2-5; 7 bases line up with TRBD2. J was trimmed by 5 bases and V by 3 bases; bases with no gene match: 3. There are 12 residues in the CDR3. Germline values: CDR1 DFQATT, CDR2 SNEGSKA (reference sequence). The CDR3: CSARGGVETQYF. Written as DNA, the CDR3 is TGCAGTGCTAGGGGGGGGGTTGAGACCCAGTACTTC.

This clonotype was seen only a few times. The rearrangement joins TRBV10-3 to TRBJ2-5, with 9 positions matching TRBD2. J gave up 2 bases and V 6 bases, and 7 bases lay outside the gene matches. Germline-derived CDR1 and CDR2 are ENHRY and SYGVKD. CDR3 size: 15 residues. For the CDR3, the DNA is TGTGCCATCAGAGAAGGGACTAGCACGCAAGAGACCCAGTACTTC. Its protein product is CAIREGTSTQETQYF.

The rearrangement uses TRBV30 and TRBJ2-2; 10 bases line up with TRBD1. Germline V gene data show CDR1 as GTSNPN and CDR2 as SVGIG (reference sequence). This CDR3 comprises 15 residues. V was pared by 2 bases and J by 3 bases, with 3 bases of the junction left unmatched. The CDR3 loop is CAWSRQGADTGELFF. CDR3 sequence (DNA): TGTGCCTGGAGTAGACAGGGGGCGGACACCGGGGAGCTGTTTTTT.

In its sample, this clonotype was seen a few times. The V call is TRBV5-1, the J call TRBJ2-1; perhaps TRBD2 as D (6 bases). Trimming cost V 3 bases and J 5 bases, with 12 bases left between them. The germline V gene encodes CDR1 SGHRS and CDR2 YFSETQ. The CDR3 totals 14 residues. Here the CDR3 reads CASSWLGGDNEQFF. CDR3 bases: TGCGCCAGCAGCTGGTTGGGGGGAGACAATGAGCAGTTCTTC.

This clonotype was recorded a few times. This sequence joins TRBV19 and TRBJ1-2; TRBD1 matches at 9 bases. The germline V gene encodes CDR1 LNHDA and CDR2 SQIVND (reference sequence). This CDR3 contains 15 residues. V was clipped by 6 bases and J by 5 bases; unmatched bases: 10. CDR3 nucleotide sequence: TGTGCCAGTAGGTCGGCGGGACAGGGAGTATATGGCTACACCTTC. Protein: CASRSAGQGVYGYTF. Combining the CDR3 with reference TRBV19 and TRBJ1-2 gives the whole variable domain DGGITQSPKYLFRKEGQNVTLSCEQNLNHDAMYWYRQDPGQGLRLIYYSQIVNDFQKGDIAEGYSVSREKKESFPLTVTSAQKNPTAFYLCASRSAGQGVYGYTFGSGTRLTVV.

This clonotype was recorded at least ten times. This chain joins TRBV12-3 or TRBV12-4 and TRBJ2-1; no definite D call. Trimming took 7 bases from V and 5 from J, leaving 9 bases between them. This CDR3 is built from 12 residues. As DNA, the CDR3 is TGTGCCAGCACGGCCCTCAACAATGAGCAGTTCTTC. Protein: CASTALNNEQFF.

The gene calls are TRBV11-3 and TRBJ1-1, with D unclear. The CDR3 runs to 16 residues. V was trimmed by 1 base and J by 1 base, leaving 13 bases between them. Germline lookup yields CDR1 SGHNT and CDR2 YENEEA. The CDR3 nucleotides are TGTGCCAGCAGCTTAGGGTCCGGACTTGCGAACACTGAAGCTTTCTTT. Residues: CASSLGSGLANTEAFF.

CDR3 DNA: TGTGCCAGCAGTCTACAAGCTCCGGGACACGACCTTCGGGCGGAGACCGGGGAGCTGTTTTTT. This codes for CASSLQAPGHDLRAETGELFF. The chain joins TRBV6-5 to TRBJ2-2; D possibly corresponds to TRBD1 (6 bases). The length of the CDR3 is 21 residues. Trimming shortened V by 5 bases and J by 5 bases, and 33 bases separated the two germline ends. The V gene's germline CDR1 is MNHEY and CDR2 SVGAGI.

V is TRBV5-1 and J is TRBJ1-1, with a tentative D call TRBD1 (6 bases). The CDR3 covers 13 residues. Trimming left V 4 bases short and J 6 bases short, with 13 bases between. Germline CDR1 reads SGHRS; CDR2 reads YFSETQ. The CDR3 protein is CASSPTGLAEAFF. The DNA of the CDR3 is TGCGCCAGCAGCCCTACAGGGCTGGCTGAAGCTTTCTTT.

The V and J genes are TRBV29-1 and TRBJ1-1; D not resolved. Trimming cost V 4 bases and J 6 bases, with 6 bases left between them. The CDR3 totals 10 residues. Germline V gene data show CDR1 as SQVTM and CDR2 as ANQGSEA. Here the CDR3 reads CSVAGPEAFF. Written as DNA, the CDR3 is TGCAGCGTTGCCGGCCCTGAAGCTTTCTTT.

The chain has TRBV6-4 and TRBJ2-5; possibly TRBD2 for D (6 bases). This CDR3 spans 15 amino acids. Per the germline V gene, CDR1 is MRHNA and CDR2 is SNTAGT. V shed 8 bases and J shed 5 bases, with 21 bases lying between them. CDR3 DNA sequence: TGTGCCAGCTACCATCCCGGGGGAATCCCCGAGACCCAGTACTTC. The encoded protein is CASYHPGGIPETQYF.

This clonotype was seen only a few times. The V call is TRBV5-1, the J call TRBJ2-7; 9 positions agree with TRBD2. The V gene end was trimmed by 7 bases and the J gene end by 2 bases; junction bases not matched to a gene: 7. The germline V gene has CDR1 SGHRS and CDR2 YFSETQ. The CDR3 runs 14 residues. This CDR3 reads CASAGGGQPYEQYF. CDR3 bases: TGCGCCAGCGCGGGGGGGGGACAGCCCTACGAGCAGTACTTC.

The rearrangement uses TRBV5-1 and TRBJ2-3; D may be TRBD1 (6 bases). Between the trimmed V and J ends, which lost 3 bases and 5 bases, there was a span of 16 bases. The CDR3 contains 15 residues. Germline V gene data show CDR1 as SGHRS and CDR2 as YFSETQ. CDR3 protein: CASSSQGNLRDTQYF. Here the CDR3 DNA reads TGCGCCAGCAGCTCACAGGGAAACCTTAGAGATACGCAGTATTTT.

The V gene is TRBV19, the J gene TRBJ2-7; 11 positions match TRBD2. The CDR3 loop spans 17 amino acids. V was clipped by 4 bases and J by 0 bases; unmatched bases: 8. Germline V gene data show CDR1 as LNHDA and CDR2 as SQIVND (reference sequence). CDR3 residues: CASSTSGTSGASYEQYF. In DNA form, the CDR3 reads TGTGCCAGTAGTACCTCCGGGACTAGCGGTGCCTCCTACGAGCAGTACTTC.

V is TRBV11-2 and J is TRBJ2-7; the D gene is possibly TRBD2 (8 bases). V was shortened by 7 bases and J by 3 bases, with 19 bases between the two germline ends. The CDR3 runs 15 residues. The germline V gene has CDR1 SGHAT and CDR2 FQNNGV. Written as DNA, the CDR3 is TGTGCCAGCACCCAGGGGGGACTAGATTTCTACGAGCAGTACTTC. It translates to CASTQGGLDFYEQYF. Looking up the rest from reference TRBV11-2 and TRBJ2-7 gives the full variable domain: EAGVAQSPRYKIIEKRQSVAFWCNPISGHATLYWYQQILGQGPKLLIQFQNNGVVDDSQLPKDRFSAERLKGVDSTLKIQPAKLEDSAVYLCASTQGGLDFYEQYFGPGTRLTVT.

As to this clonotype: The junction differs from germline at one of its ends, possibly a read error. Here the CDR3 DNA reads TGTGCCGGCAGCTTGGGGTATCAGCCCCAGCATTTT. Its translation is CAGSLGYQPQHF. This chain connects TRBV7-9 to TRBJ1-5; D is uncertain. This CDR3 contains 12 residues. In germline, CDR1 is SEHNR, CDR2 FQNEAQ (reference sequence).

The CDR3 loop reads CASSYSPGQNSYEQYF. The CDR3 DNA follows: TGTGCCAGCAGTTACTCCCCGGGTCAAAACTCCTACGAGCAGTACTTC. This chain connects TRBV6-6 to TRBJ2-7, with no clear D. The CDR3 loop spans 16 amino acids. The germline gives CDR1 MNHNY, CDR2 SVGAGI (reference sequence). The V end was cut by 0 bases, the J end by 0 bases, with 12 bases between.

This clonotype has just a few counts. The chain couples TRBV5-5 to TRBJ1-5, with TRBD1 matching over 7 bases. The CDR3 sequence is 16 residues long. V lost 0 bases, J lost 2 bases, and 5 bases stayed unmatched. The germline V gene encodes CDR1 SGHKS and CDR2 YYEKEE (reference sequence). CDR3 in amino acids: CASSLVSGGGNQPQHF. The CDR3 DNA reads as TGTGCCAGCAGCTTGGTGTCAGGGGGAGGCAATCAGCCCCAGCATTTT.

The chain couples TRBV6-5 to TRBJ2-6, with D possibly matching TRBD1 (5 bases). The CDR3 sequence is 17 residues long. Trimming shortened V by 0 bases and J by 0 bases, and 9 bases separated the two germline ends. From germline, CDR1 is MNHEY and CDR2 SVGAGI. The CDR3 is CASSYSDTTSGANVLTF. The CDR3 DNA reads TGTGCCAGCAGTTACTCGGACACGACCTCTGGGGCCAACGTCCTGACTTTC.